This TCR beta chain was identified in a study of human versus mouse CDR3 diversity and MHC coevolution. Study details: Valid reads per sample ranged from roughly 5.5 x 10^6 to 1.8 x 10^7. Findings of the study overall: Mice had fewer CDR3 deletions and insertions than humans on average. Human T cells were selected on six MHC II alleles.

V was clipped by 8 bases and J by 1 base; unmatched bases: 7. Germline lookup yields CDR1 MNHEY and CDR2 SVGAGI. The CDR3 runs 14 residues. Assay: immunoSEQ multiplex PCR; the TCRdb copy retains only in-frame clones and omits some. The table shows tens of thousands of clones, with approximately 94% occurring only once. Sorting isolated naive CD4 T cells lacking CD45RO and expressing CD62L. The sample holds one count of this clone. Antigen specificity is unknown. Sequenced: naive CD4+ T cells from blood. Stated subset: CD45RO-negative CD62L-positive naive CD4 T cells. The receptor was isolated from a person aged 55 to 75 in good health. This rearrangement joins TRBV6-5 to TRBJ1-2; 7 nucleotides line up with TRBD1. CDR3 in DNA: TGTGCCAGCCGGAAGCAGGGGGGTAACTATGGCTACACCTTC. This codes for CASRKQGGNYGYTF.